This entry lists 4 T cell receptor beta chains sequenced from one sample in a study of shared clonotypes between healthy human individuals. Assay: immunoSEQ multiplex PCR; the TCRdb copy retains only in-frame clones and omits some. The sample has a few hundred thousand clones, approximately 80% seen once. What was sequenced was PBMCs. The receptors were gathered from a woman aged 40 to 50 in good health. Some clones in this sample may be carry-over from other donors' samples.

The gene calls are TRBV6-5 and TRBJ2-7; D perhaps matches TRBD2 (5 bases). This CDR3 has 14 amino acids. Between the trimmed V and J ends, which lost 0 bases and 4 bases, there was a span of 10 bases. The germline gives CDR1 MNHEY, CDR2 SVGAGI. CDR3 in DNA: TGTGCCAGCAGTTACTCCAGTGGCGGGTACGAGCAGTACTTC. It specifies CASSYSSGGYEQYF.

This CDR3 is CAISELWSGTDTQYF. The CDR3, as DNA: TGTGCCATCAGTGAGCTCTGGTCGGGCACAGATACGCAGTATTTT. J is TRBJ2-3 and V is TRBV10-3; D is undetermined. Germline V gene lookup returns CDR1 ENHRY and CDR2 SYGVKD. V lost 2 bases to trimming and J lost 1 base, with 10 bases between them. The CDR3 is made up of 15 amino acids.

The rearrangement joins TRBV5-8 to TRBJ1-4; no clear D. The ends were cut back, 1 base at V and 7 bases at J, with 11 bases in the middle. Germline V lookup: CDR1 SGHTS, CDR2 YDEGEE. CDR3 length: 14 residues. The CDR3 DNA reads TGTGCCAGCAGCTTGACGTGGGATGGTGAAAAACTGTTTTTT. Translating it yields CASSLTWDGEKLFF.

The rearrangement links TRBV28 to TRBJ2-7; D not certain. CDR1 and CDR2 (germline): MDHEN, SYDVKM. CDR3 length: 12 amino acids. The V gene lost 2 bases and the J gene lost 4 bases, with 6 bases spanning the gap. The CDR3 loop is CASSLRRYEQYF. The CDR3 nucleotides read TGTGCCAGCAGTTTAAGGAGATACGAGCAGTACTTC.